A selection of T cell receptor beta chains follows, all from one sample in a study of beta chain features in type 1 diabetes. Generated by immunoSEQ multiplex PCR, the TCRdb table keeps only in-frame clones and is missing some. Here the sample spans about 660,000 clones, more than 12% being singletons. Sequencing used naive CD4+ T cells from blood. The source is a man younger than 35 with type 1 diabetes. CDR3s include the opening cysteine and the closing phenylalanine or tryptophan. A D gene is named only where the DNA matches it firmly. Clone size appears in some rows only: once, few, many, or a class for an expanded clone.

D | size | J | V | DNA | CDR3
- | - | TRBJ1-4 | TRBV18 | TGTGCCAGCTCACCGCGTGGGACTAATGAAAAACTGTTTTTT | CASSPRGTNEKLFF
- | few | TRBJ2-6 | TRBV5-1 | TGCGCCAGCAGCTCCGCTTCTGGCTCTGGGGCCAACGTCCTGACTTTC | CASSSASGSGANVLTF
- | - | TRBJ2-2 | TRBV6-5 | TGTGCCAGCGTGGGGGCGAACACCGGGGAGCTGTTTTTT | CASVGANTGELFF
- | - | TRBJ1-5 | TRBV30 | TGTGCCTGGAGTACCAGGAGCAATCAGCCCCAGCATTTT | CAWSTRSNQPQHF
TRBD2 | few | TRBJ2-1 | TRBV18 | TGTGCCAGCTCACCCGGACTAGCGGGGGGTAGTGAGCAGTTCTTC | CASSPGLAGGSEQFF
TRBD2 | few | TRBJ2-7 | TRBV2 | TGTGCCAGCAGTGTAGCGGGGGAGCAGTACTTC | CASSVAGEQYF
- | few | TRBJ1-1 | TRBV10-3 | TGTGCCATCAGTGTGCTTATTTCGGCTGAAGCTTTCTTT | CAISVLISAEAFF
TRBD1 | - | TRBJ1-1 | TRBV7-2 | TGTGCCAGCGCTCCAGGGGGGGACACTGAAGCTTTCTTT | CASAPGGDTEAFF
- | few | TRBJ2-1 | TRBV19 | TGTGCCAGTAGTCTGGAGTGGGCGGATGAGCAGTTCTTC | CASSLEWADEQFF
- | - | TRBJ1-6 | TRBV18 | TGTGCCAGCTCAGAAACCGGAGGTTCACCCCTCCACTTT | CASSETGGSPLHF
TRBD2 | few | TRBJ2-7 | TRBV30 | TGTGCCTGGAAGCCTAGCGGAGAAACCTACGAGCAGTACTTC | CAWKPSGETYEQYF
- | few | TRBJ1-5 | TRBV30 | TGTGCCTGGAGTGTGGGCCCCTTGGGCAATCAGCCCCAGCATTTT | CAWSVGPLGNQPQHF
- | - | TRBJ2-7 | TRBV7-2 | TGTGCCAGCAGCGATAGCGGTCGCTACGAGCAGTACTTC | CASSDSGRYEQYF
- | - | TRBJ2-7 | TRBV29-1 | TGCAGCGTTGGGGCCTCGTTGAGGGGGGAGCAGTACTTC | CSVGASLRGEQYF
TRBD2 | - | TRBJ2-7 | TRBV15 | TGTGCCACCAGCAGAGCGGGGGGGCTACACGAGCAGTACTTC | CATSRAGGLHEQYF
- | few | TRBJ2-3 | TRBV6-5 | TGTGCCAGCAGTTCTATAACAGATACGCAGTATTTT | CASSSITDTQYF
- | few | TRBJ2-7 | TRBV10-3 | TGTGCCATCAGTGAAGGAGCGGCTAACTACGAGCAGTACTTC | CAISEGAANYEQYF